The 19 T cell receptor beta chains presented below share a single source sample, sequenced in a study of CD8 T cells in Susac syndrome. Random hexamers were used to reverse transcribe an amount of roughly 0.5 to 1 ug RNA. TCRdb processed the immunoSEQ multiplex PCR reads anew with MiXCR; each CDR3 protein has one entry. Of 250,000 to 300,000 distinct CDR3 sequences in the sample, roughly 90% were seen once. Sample: CD8+ T cells from PBMCs. The receptor source for this set is a human donor with multiple sclerosis.

The gene calls are TRBV30 and TRBJ2-2, with D unresolved. Per the germline V gene, CDR1 is GTSNPN and CDR2 is SVGIG (reference sequence). The CDR3 is 14 amino acids. Trimming removed 5 bases at V and 1 base at J, with 11 bases between. The CDR3: CAWEDGRNTGELFF. Here the CDR3 DNA reads TGTGCCTGGGAGGACGGTAGGAACACCGGGGAGCTGTTTTTT.

This clonotype has just a few counts. The V call is TRBV25-1, the J call TRBJ1-2, with 8 bases identical to TRBD1. The CDR3 has 15 amino acids. Unmatched junction bases numbered 6, after V lost 4 bases and J lost 2 bases. Per germline, CDR1 MGHDK and CDR2 SYGVNS. The CDR3 loop reads CASSAPTGENYGYTF. The CDR3 DNA is TGTGCCAGCAGTGCTCCGACAGGGGAGAACTATGGCTACACCTTC.

The chain has TRBV2 and TRBJ2-7; no reliable D call. Germline V gene sequence: CDR1 SNHLY, CDR2 FYNNEI. The germline V and J ends were trimmed by 7 bases and 6 bases, with 7 bases remaining between them. The CDR3 is 10 residues long. The CDR3 loop reads CASMSSEQYF. Written as DNA, the CDR3 is TGTGCCAGCATGTCCAGCGAGCAGTACTTC.

The rearrangement joins TRBV20-1 to TRBJ2-7; D remains ambiguous. V shed 6 bases and J shed 3 bases, with 9 bases lying between them. The CDR3 loop spans 11 amino acids. Germline V lookup: CDR1 DFQATT, CDR2 SNEGSKA (reference sequence). In DNA form, the CDR3 reads TGCAGTGCGCAGGACGTCTACGAGCAGTACTTC. The encoded protein is CSAQDVYEQYF.

V usage is TRBV6-2 or TRBV6-3 and J usage is TRBJ2-3; D remains unclear. The CDR3 is 14 residues long. V was shortened by 0 bases and J by 4 bases, with 8 bases between the two germline ends. CDR1 and CDR2 (germline): MNHEY, SVGEGT. The CDR3 is CASSYSSQADTQYF. In DNA, the CDR3 is TGTGCCAGCAGTTACTCTAGCCAGGCAGATACGCAGTATTTT.

This chain uses TRBV4-3 with TRBJ1-2; weak D call: TRBD1 (6 bases). CDR1 is LGHNA and CDR2 is YSLEER in the germline V gene. Trimming removed 1 base at V and 6 bases at J, with 9 bases between. The CDR3 has 13 amino acids. The CDR3 DNA sequence: TGCGCCAGCAGCCAAGGGAACAGGGATGGCTACACCTTC. Its protein is CASSQGNRDGYTF.

This sequence joins TRBV2 and TRBJ2-5, with unresolved D. Germline CDR1 is SNHLY and CDR2 is FYNNEI. This CDR3 spans 15 amino acids. Trimming stripped 0 bases from V and 5 bases from J, with 13 bases between. Here the CDR3 DNA reads TGTGCCAGCAGTGAAGCGGGAACCCTGGAGGAGACCCAGTACTTC. Translated, it gives CASSEAGTLEETQYF.

This sequence joins TRBV30 and TRBJ2-7; a weak D match, TRBD1 (5 bases). With 2 bases removed from V and 2 bases from J, the gap between germline ends came to 10 bases. Germline CDR1 reads GTSNPN; CDR2 reads SVGIG (reference sequence). There are 13 residues in the CDR3. The CDR3 protein is CAWSLGQAYEQYF. Here the CDR3 DNA reads TGTGCCTGGAGTTTAGGACAAGCCTACGAGCAGTACTTC.

This chain connects TRBV7-3 to TRBJ2-7; D gene unclear. Deletions cut 2 bases from V and 2 bases from J, with 13 bases between. This CDR3 region has 15 residues. Germline V gives CDR1 SGHTA, CDR2 FQGTGA. CDR3 residues: CASSLELSNPYEQYF. CDR3 bases: TGTGCCAGCAGCTTAGAGCTCTCGAACCCCTACGAGCAGTACTTC. The complete variable domain, with remaining parts taken from reference TRBV7-3 and TRBJ2-7, reads GAGVSQTPSNKVTEKGKYVELRCDPISGHTALYWYRQSLGQGPEFLIYFQGTGAADDSGLPNDRFFAVRPEGSVSTLKIQRTERGDSAVYLCASSLELSNPYEQYFGPGTRLTVT.

This clonotype was observed a single time. V usage is TRBV20-1 and J usage is TRBJ1-1, with D unclear. CDR3 length: 17 amino acids. Germline lookup yields CDR1 DFQATT and CDR2 SNEGSKA (reference sequence). Trimming stripped 2 bases from V and 1 base from J, with 20 bases between. CDR3: CSARRAGQTQGNTEAFF. In DNA, the CDR3 is TGCAGTGCTAGAAGGGCCGGCCAGACCCAAGGGAACACTGAAGCTTTCTTT.

In this sample, this clonotype turned up a few times. The chain uses TRBV9 and TRBJ2-5; D unresolved. Trimming removed 0 bases at V and 5 bases at J, with 11 bases between. The CDR3 runs 14 residues. The germline CDR1 and CDR2 sequences are SGDLS and YYNGEE. DNA of the CDR3: TGTGCCAGCAGCGTAGGGGCCTCGGAGGAGACCCAGTACTTC. It is translated as CASSVGASEETQYF.

The table lists this clonotype with a count of one. Here the CDR3 DNA reads TGTGCCAGCAGTTTAATTGGGGGAACCTACGAGCAGTACTTC. Translating it yields CASSLIGGTYEQYF. The chain combines TRBV27 with TRBJ2-7, with D perhaps assigned TRBD1 or TRBD2 (5 bases each). The CDR3 consists of 14 residues. CDR1 and CDR2 (germline): MNHEY, SMNVEV (reference sequence). Trimming removed 2 bases at V and 2 bases at J, with 10 bases between.

V gene TRBV7-8 combines with J gene TRBJ2-1; D gene uncertain. Germline CDR1 and CDR2: SGHVS and FQNEAQ. The CDR3 extends over 15 amino acids. Deletions cut 2 bases from V and 0 bases from J, with 8 bases between. The CDR3 DNA reads TGTGCCAGCAGCTTATTCCGAAGCTCCTACAATGAGCAGTTCTTC. Its protein is CASSLFRSSYNEQFF.

V is TRBV27 and J is TRBJ2-1; 7 nucleotides match TRBD2. Germline loops: CDR1 MNHEY, CDR2 SMNVEV (reference sequence). The V and J ends lost 4 bases and 5 bases, in that order; junction bases with no gene match: 5. This CDR3 is built from 14 residues. The DNA for the CDR3 is TGTGCCAGCAGTTGGGGGAGGGGAAACAATGAGCAGTTCTTC. This codes for CASSWGRGNNEQFF.

V usage is TRBV19 and J usage is TRBJ1-1; no clear D. Germline V gene sequence: CDR1 LNHDA, CDR2 SQIVND (reference sequence). The CDR3 totals 12 residues. The ends were cut back, 6 bases at V and 3 bases at J, with 8 bases in the middle. CDR3 sequence reads: CASRAGYTEAFF. The CDR3 DNA reads as TGTGCCAGTAGGGCCGGGTACACTGAAGCTTTCTTT.

The chain couples TRBV7-2 to TRBJ2-7; D is unclear. Trimming pared 7 bases from V and 2 bases from J, leaving 9 bases between. The CDR3 has 12 residues. The germline V gene encodes CDR1 SGHTA and CDR2 FQGNSA. The CDR3 sequence is CASTGGTYEQYF. The CDR3 DNA sequence: TGTGCCAGCACCGGCGGAACCTACGAGCAGTACTTC.

The chain is built from TRBV19 and TRBJ1-4; D is perhaps TRBD1 (5 bases). Deletions cut 7 bases from V and 8 bases from J, with 14 bases between. The CDR3 extends over 13 amino acids. In germline, CDR1 is LNHDA, CDR2 SQIVND (reference sequence). The DNA of the CDR3 is TGTGCCAGTAATCCGGGGACTTCCGAAAAACTGTTTTTT. Translating it yields CASNPGTSEKLFF.

The J gene is TRBJ2-5, the V gene TRBV9; 13 bases line up with TRBD2. This CDR3 comprises 16 residues. V shed 2 bases, J shed 2 bases, and the junction held 3 bases outside the gene matches. CDR1 and CDR2 (germline): SGDLS, YYNGEE. The CDR3, as DNA: TGTGCCAGCAGCGTCGGGACTAGCGGGGATCAAGAGACCCAGTACTTC. Encoded protein: CASSVGTSGDQETQYF.

This clonotype came up once. The V call is TRBV3-1, the J call TRBJ2-1, with D unclear. The CDR3 totals 15 residues. Trimming removed 2 bases at V and 7 bases at J, with 15 bases between. Per the germline V gene, CDR1 is LGHDT and CDR2 is YNNKEL (reference sequence). The CDR3 here is CASSQHPRPANEQFF. The CDR3 coding sequence is TGTGCCAGCAGCCAACATCCCCGGCCCGCGAATGAGCAGTTCTTC.